This TCR beta chain originates from a study of blood T cell repertoires in COVID-19. At the level of the study: Acute and convalescent COVID-19 samples came from the United States, Italy and Spain. The cDNA or gDNA used as material had been derived from T cells, B-cell-depleted T cells, or PBMCs.

The CDR3 totals 13 residues. The junction had 5 bases not matched to a gene; V was cut back by 6 bases and J by 7 bases. Germline CDR1 WSHSY, CDR2 SAAADI. Per the authors' pipeline: Cell counts per sample came from amplifying reference gene primers. The assay was immunoSEQ multiplex PCR, and TCRdb's table has in-frame clones only and misses some. V, J and clone size are taken as reported in that table, and D and trimming were inferred from the DNA itself. The sample has about 260,000 clones, 88% seen once; the top ten hold around 1.2%. The source material was PBMCs or T cells enriched from blood (not recorded which). This TCR came from a woman between 40 and 55 years old with acute COVID-19. The chain couples TRBV10-2 to TRBJ1-5; the match to TRBD1 covers 8 bases. CDR3 nucleotides: TGCGCCAGCAGGCAGGGGGCTGGACAGCCCCAGCATTTT. This gives the protein CASRQGAGQPQHF.